The rows below give T cell receptor beta chains drawn from one sample of a study of T cell repertoires in aging, cancer and after chemotherapy. Using its own MiXCR run on the multiplex PCR reads, TCRdb lists one record per CDR3 protein. The table lists over 15,000 distinct CDR3 sequences, around 40% of them singletons. The specimen sequenced was blood. The source of these receptors is a human donor with a solid tumor. The CDR3 runs from the conserved cysteine through the conserved F or W. The D gene is left open where the match is weak. Where a row states a size, it is once, few, many or the class of an expanded clone; other rows omit it.

>TRBJ2-3|TRBV12-3/TRBV12-4|NA|TRBD2
TGTGCCAGCACCTTGACTAGCGGGGGGGCAGATACGCAGTATTTT
CASTLTSGGADTQYF
>TRBJ2-3|TRBV6-5|NA|NA
TGTGTTAGCAGCACCCCAAAGGGAGATTCTGGCACAGATACGCAGTATTTT
CVSSTPKGDSGTDTQYF
>TRBJ1-2|TRBV7-9|NA|NA
TGTGCCAGCAGCGTCGGCTATGGCTACACCTTC
CASSVGYGYTF
>TRBJ2-1|TRBV6-6|few|TRBD2
TGTGCCAGCAGGCAGGAGACTAGCGGGAGTTTCGATGAGCAGTTCTTC
CASRQETSGSFDEQFF
>TRBJ2-3|TRBV12-3/TRBV12-4|NA|TRBD2
TGTGCCAGCGGTAGTAGCGGGGGGGCCGTAGATACGCAGTATTTT
CASGSSGGAVDTQYF
>TRBJ2-2|TRBV7-3|NA|NA
TGTGCCAGCAGCTTACTGGGAAACACCGGGGAGCTGTTTTTT
CASSLLGNTGELFF
>TRBJ2-7|TRBV6-1|once|TRBD1
TGTGCCAGCAGTGACAAGGCAGGGGGATACGAGCAGTACTTC
CASSDKAGGYEQYF
>TRBJ2-1|TRBV14|once|NA
TGTGCCAGCAGCCAGACCCTCCAGGGAAATGAGCAGTTCTTC
CASSQTLQGNEQFF
>TRBJ2-1|TRBV10-3|few|TRBD2
TGTGCCATCGACGGGACTAGCGGGAACGGGGAGCAGTTCTTC
CAIDGTSGNGEQFF
>TRBJ2-3|TRBV30|medium-sized|TRBD2
TGTGCCTGGGGGTTAGCGGGGGGGGCAGATACGCAGTATTTT
CAWGLAGGADTQYF
>TRBJ2-7|TRBV19|NA|NA
TGTGCCAGTAGTGACTGGACAGCCTCCTACGAGCAGTACTTC
CASSDWTASYEQYF
>TRBJ2-7|TRBV28|NA|TRBD1
TGTGCCAGCAGTCCCGGGACAGGGCGATACGAGCAGTACTTC
CASSPGTGRYEQYF
>TRBJ1-5|TRBV7-2|NA|NA
TGTGCCAGCAGTTCCCGGGGAGCTGATCAGCCCCAGCATTTT
CASSSRGADQPQHF
>TRBJ2-1|TRBV27|few|NA
TGTGGATCGAAGGCCGGGAGACAATACAATGAGCAGTTCTTC
CGSKAGRQYNEQFF
>TRBJ1-3|TRBV30|few|NA
TGTGCCTGGCAGGAAGGAAACACCATATATTTT
CAWQEGNTIYF
>TRBJ1-5|TRBV11-2|NA|NA
TGTGCCAGCAGCTTGGAGCCCGTGCCTAAGGGGCAGCCCCAGCATTTT
CASSLEPVPKGQPQHF
>TRBJ2-3|TRBV27|NA|TRBD2
TGTGCCAGCAAAGGGGCGGGACTAGCGGATTTTTGGGGCACAGATACGCAGTATTTT
CASKGAGLADFWGTDTQYF
>TRBJ2-1|TRBV5-4|NA|TRBD2
TGTGCCAGCAGTTCTCTAGCGGCTTCGCGGAATGAGCAGTTCTTC
CASSSLAASRNEQFF
>TRBJ1-3|TRBV18|NA|NA
TGTGCCAGCTCAGCAGAAGCTCAAGGAAACACCATATATTTT
CASSAEAQGNTIYF
>TRBJ1-4|TRBV12-3/TRBV12-4|few|NA
TGTGCCAGCAGCCTAACTAATGAAAAACTGTTTTTT
CASSLTNEKLFF
>TRBJ2-1|TRBV13|few|NA
TGTGCCAGCAGCTTGGGCAGAGTAGGGAATGAGCAGTTCTTC
CASSLGRVGNEQFF
>TRBJ2-2|TRBV19|few|TRBD1
TGTGCCAGTAGTATAGGGCGGTGGGACAGGGGCGCCGGGGAGCTGTTTTTT
CASSIGRWDRGAGELFF
>TRBJ2-3|TRBV7-2|NA|TRBD2
TGTGCCAGCAGCTTCCTAGCGGGGGGCGGACGAGCAGATACGCAGTATTTT
CASSFLAGGGRADTQYF
>TRBJ2-6|TRBV19|medium-sized|NA
TGTGCCAGTATTAAGGATTCTGGGGCCAACGTCCTGACTTTC
CASIKDSGANVLTF
>TRBJ1-1|TRBV5-4|few|NA
TGTGCCAGCAGCTTGCCCCACCTAACAGGGAGCCCTGAAGCTTTCTTT
CASSLPHLTGSPEAFF
>TRBJ2-4|TRBV7-2|few|NA
TGTGCCAGCAGCCCGGCCCAAAACAAAAACATTCAGTACTTC
CASSPAQNKNIQYF
>TRBJ2-4|TRBV29-1|few|NA
TGCAGCGTTGAAGGACCCGCGGGTGAGGAAAACATTCAGTACTTC
CSVEGPAGEENIQYF
>TRBJ1-1|TRBV13|NA|NA
TGTGCCAGCAGCTTGGTAACCGGGAGTTCAGCTTTCTTT
CASSLVTGSSAFF
>TRBJ2-5|TRBV6-5|medium-sized|TRBD2
TGTGCCAGCAGTCCCGGGGGAGGGCAAGAGACCCAGTACTTC
CASSPGGGQETQYF
>TRBJ2-2|TRBV7-2|NA|TRBD1
TGTGCCAGCAGTCGGACAGGGGCTCGGACTGGGAGCGGGGAGCTGTTTTTT
CASSRTGARTGSGELFF
>TRBJ2-1|TRBV6-2/TRBV6-3|few|TRBD2
TGTGCCAGCAAACTAGCGGAGTACAATGAGCAGTTCTTC
CASKLAEYNEQFF
>TRBJ2-7|TRBV12-3/TRBV12-4|few|NA
TGTGCCAGCAGTTCGGGTCACTACGAGCAGTACTTC
CASSSGHYEQYF
>TRBJ2-3|TRBV12-3/TRBV12-4|NA|NA
TGTGCCAGCAGCGTAATGACGGGCGGGGGCCGTGGAGATACGCAGTATTTT
CASSVMTGGGRGDTQYF
>TRBJ2-2|TRBV6-1|few|NA
TGTGCCAGCAGTGCCTCTGTTGGGGATTCGAACACCGGGGAGCTGTTTTTT
CASSASVGDSNTGELFF
>TRBJ1-2|TRBV14|NA|NA
TGTGCCAGCAGCCAAGATCACCAGGGAGGCTACACCTTC
CASSQDHQGGYTF
>TRBJ1-2|TRBV6-5|NA|NA
TGTGCCAGCGGTCGCCTCTATGGCTACACCTTC
CASGRLYGYTF
>TRBJ2-3|TRBV12-3/TRBV12-4|NA|TRBD1
TGTGCCAGTCGGACAGGGGGCACAGATACGCAGTATTTT
CASRTGGTDTQYF
>TRBJ2-1|TRBV12-3/TRBV12-4|few|TRBD2
TGTGCCAGCAGAGGACTAGCGGGCCCCTCCGCCCACAATGAGCAGTTCTTC
CASRGLAGPSAHNEQFF
>TRBJ1-5|TRBV12-3/TRBV12-4|NA|NA
TGTGCCAGCAGTCTTGGGACGACGAGCAATCAGCCCCAGCATTTT
CASSLGTTSNQPQHF
>TRBJ2-6|TRBV4-2|few|NA
TGTGCCAGCAGCCCTGAGGATTCTGGGGCCAACGTCCTGACTTTC
CASSPEDSGANVLTF
>TRBJ2-1|TRBV6-2/TRBV6-3|NA|TRBD2
TGTGCCAGCAGACAGTTGGCGGGAGGGCGGATCAATGAGCAGTTCTTC
CASRQLAGGRINEQFF
>TRBJ2-7|TRBV29-1|medium-sized|NA
TGCAGCGTTCCTCGGGGGTCCCCCGAGCAGTACTTC
CSVPRGSPEQYF
>TRBJ1-4|TRBV29-1|few|NA
TGCAGCGCCCTTGGCGGTGCAACTAATGAAAAACTGTTTTTT
CSALGGATNEKLFF
>TRBJ2-4|TRBV19|few|NA
TGTGCCAGTAGTGTCGTCGCTTTGGTTCAAAACATTCAGTACTTC
CASSVVALVQNIQYF
>TRBJ2-3|TRBV19|few|TRBD2
TGTGCCAGTACCATGGGGCTAGCGGCTAGCACAGATACGCAGTATTTT
CASTMGLAASTDTQYF
>TRBJ1-1|TRBV11-2|once|NA
TGTGCCAGCAGGCTTACTGGGGGTCGTGCTGAAGCTTTCTTT
CASRLTGGRAEAFF
>TRBJ1-4|TRBV6-2/TRBV6-3|NA|TRBD1
TGTGCCAGCAGCCCCGACAGGGGGGGTGAAAAACTGTTTTTT
CASSPDRGGEKLFF
>TRBJ1-5|TRBV10-3|NA|NA
TGTGCCATCAGTGAACAGGGACTTAGCAATCAGCCCCAGCATTTT
CAISEQGLSNQPQHF
>TRBJ2-7|TRBV11-2|few|NA
TGTGCCAGCAGCTTAGATCCGCAGTCATACGAGCAGTACTTC
CASSLDPQSYEQYF
>TRBJ2-1|TRBV30|NA|NA
TGTGCCTGGAGGGTGAACAATGAGCAGTTCTTC
CAWRVNNEQFF
>TRBJ2-1|TRBV27|few|TRBD2
TGTGCCAGCAGTCCTAATCTGGGACTAGCGGGAGTAGATGAGCAGTTCTTC
CASSPNLGLAGVDEQFF
>TRBJ2-3|TRBV19|medium-sized|TRBD2
TGTGCCAGTAGTATAGTCCTCTCGACTAGCGGGGGGGCCCCCACAGATACGCAGTATTTT
CASSIVLSTSGGAPTDTQYF
>TRBJ2-2|TRBV7-9|NA|TRBD1
TGTGCCAGCAGCGCGACAGGGGGTTACGGGGAGCTGTTTTTT
CASSATGGYGELFF
>TRBJ2-2|TRBV19|medium-sized|TRBD1
TGTGCCAGTAGTTCCGGGACAGGGGGGTGGAGAGGCGGGGAGCTGTTTTTT
CASSSGTGGWRGGELFF
>TRBJ2-1|TRBV19|once|TRBD2
TGTGCCAGTAGTACGGGTAGCGGGGGGGAGGGTGAGCAGTTCTTC
CASSTGSGGEGEQFF